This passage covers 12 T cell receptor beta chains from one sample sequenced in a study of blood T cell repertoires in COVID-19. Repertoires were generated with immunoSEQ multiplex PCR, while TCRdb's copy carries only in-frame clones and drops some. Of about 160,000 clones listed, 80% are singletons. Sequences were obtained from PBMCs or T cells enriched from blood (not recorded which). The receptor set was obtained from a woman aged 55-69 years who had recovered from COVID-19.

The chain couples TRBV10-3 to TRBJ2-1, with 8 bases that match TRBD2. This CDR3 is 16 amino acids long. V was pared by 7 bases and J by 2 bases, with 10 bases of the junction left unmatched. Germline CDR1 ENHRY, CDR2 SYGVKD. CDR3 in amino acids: CAITNSGDHAYNEQFF. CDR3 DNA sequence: TGTGCCATCACCAATAGCGGGGACCACGCCTACAATGAGCAGTTCTTC.

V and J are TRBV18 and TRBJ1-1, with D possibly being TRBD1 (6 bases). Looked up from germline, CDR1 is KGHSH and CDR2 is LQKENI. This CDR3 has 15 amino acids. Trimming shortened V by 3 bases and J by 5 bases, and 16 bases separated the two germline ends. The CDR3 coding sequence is TGTGCCAGCTCACCGATAGAAGTACAGGGTACTGAAGCTTTCTTT. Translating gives CASSPIEVQGTEAFF.

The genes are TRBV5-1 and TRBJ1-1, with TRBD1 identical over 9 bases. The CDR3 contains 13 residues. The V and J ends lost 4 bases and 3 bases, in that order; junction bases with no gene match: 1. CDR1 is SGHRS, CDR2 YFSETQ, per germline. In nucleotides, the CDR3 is TGCGCCAGCAGCCGGGACAGGGACACTGAAGCTTTCTTT. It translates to CASSRDRDTEAFF.

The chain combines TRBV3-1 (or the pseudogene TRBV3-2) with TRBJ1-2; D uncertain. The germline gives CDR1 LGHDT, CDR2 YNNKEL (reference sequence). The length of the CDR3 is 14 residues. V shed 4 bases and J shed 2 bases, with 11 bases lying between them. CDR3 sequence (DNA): TGTGCCAGCAGCCCCGAGCCCAAAAACTATGGCTACACCTTC. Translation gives CASSPEPKNYGYTF.

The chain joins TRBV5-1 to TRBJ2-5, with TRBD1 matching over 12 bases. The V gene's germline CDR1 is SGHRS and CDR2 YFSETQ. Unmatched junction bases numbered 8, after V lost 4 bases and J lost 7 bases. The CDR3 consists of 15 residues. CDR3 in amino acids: CASSGGTGGGGTQYF. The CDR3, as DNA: TGCGCCAGCAGCGGCGGGACAGGGGGCGGAGGGACCCAGTACTTC.

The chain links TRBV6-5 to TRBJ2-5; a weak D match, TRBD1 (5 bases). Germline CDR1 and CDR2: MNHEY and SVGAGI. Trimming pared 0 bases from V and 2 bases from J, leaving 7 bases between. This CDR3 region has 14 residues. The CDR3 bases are TGTGCCAGCAGTTACTCTACAGGACAAGAGACCCAGTACTTC. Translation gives CASSYSTGQETQYF.

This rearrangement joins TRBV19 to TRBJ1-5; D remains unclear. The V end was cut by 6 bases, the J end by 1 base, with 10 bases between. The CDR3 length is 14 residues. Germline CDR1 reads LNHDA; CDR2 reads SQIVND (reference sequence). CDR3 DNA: TGTGCCAGTAGGTATGCGGGGAGCAATCAGCCCCAGCATTTT. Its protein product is CASRYAGSNQPQHF.

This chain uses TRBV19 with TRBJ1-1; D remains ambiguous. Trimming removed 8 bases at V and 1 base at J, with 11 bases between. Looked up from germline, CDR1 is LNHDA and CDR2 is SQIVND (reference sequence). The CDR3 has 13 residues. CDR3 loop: CASRLSENTEAFF. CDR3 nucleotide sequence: TGTGCCAGTCGTTTGAGCGAGAACACTGAAGCTTTCTTT.

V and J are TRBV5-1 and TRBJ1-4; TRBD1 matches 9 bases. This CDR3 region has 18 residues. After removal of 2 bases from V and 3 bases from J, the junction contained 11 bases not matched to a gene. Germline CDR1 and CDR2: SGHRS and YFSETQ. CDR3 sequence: CASSLADRGNKANEKLFF. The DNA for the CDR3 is TGCGCCAGCAGCTTAGCGGACAGGGGAAATAAAGCTAATGAAAAACTGTTTTTT.

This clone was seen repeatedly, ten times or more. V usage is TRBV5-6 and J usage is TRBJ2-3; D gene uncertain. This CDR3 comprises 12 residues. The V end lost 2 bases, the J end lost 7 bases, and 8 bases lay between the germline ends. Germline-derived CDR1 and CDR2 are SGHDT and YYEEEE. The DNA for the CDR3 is TGTGCCAGCAGCTTTGGGCTGAATACGCAGTATTTT. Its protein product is CASSFGLNTQYF.

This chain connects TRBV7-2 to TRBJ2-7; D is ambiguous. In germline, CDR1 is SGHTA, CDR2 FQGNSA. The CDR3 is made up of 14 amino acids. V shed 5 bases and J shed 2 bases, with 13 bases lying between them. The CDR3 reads CASSPRRDTYEQYF. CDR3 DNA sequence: TGTGCCAGCAGCCCCCGTCGAGACACCTACGAGCAGTACTTC.

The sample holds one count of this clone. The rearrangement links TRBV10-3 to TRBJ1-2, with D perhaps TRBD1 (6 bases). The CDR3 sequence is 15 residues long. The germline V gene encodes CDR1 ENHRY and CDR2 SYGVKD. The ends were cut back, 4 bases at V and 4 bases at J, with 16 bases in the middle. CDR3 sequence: CAISVGAGASYGYTF. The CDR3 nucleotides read TGTGCCATCAGTGTTGGGGCAGGGGCGTCCTATGGCTACACCTTC.